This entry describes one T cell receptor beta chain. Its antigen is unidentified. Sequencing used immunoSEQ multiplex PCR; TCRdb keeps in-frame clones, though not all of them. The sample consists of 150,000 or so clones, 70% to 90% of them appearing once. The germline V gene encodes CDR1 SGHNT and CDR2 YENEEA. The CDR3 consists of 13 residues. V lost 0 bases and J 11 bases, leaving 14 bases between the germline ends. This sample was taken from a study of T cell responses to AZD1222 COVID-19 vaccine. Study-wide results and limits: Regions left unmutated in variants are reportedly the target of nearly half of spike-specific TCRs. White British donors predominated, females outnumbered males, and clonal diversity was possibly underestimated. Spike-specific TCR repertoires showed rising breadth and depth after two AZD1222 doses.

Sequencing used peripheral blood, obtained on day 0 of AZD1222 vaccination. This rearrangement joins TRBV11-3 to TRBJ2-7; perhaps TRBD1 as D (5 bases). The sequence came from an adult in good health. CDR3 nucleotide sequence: TGTGCCAGCAGCTTAGATCACCAGGGTCTTAAGTACTTC. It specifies CASSLDHQGLKYF.